These 29 T cell receptor beta chains share one sample of origin, sequenced in a study of T cells after yellow fever vaccination. TCRdb ran MiXCR on the 5' RACE reads and lists one entry per CDR3 protein. The data hold around 320,000 distinct CDR3 sequences, with around 10% observed a single time. The sample consisted of CD4+ T cells sorted from PBMCs, taken 45 days after the yellow fever booster vaccination. These receptors all stem from a man between 18 and 29 years old who received the YFV17D yellow fever vaccine.

This clonotype was recorded at least ten times. The chain combines TRBV7-2 with TRBJ2-3; no definite D call. The germline CDR1 and CDR2 sequences are SGHTA and FQGNSA. Trimming cost V 5 bases and J 4 bases, with 7 bases left between them. The CDR3 is made up of 12 amino acids. The CDR3: CASSLNADTQYF. CDR3 DNA sequence: TGTGCCAGCAGCCTGAATGCAGATACGCAGTATTTT.

V is TRBV2 and J is TRBJ2-2, with 8 nucleotides matching TRBD2. The V segment lost 8 bases and the J segment 2 bases; nucleotides outside the gene matches: 7. There are 15 residues in the CDR3. Germline loops: CDR1 SNHLY, CDR2 FYNNEI. The DNA for the CDR3 is TGTGCCAGCCGCACGGGGGGGCAAAACACCGGGGAGCTGTTTTTT. This sequence encodes CASRTGGQNTGELFF.

The chain links TRBV19 to TRBJ2-2; a weak D match, TRBD1 (6 bases). The V gene's germline CDR1 is LNHDA and CDR2 SQIVND (reference sequence). CDR3 length: 15 amino acids. The ends were cut back, 5 bases at V and 1 base at J, with 11 bases in the middle. As DNA, the CDR3 is TGTGCCAGTAGTGCACCGGGACAGAACACCGGGGAGCTGTTTTTT. This gives the protein CASSAPGQNTGELFF. The variable domain in full, with the rest retrieved from reference TRBV19 and TRBJ2-2, is DGGITQSPKYLFRKEGQNVTLSCEQNLNHDAMYWYRQDPGQGLRLIYYSQIVNDFQKGDIAEGYSVSREKKESFPLTVTSAQKNPTAFYLCASSAPGQNTGELFFGEGSRLTVL.

This clonotype occurred a few times. The chain has TRBV2 and TRBJ1-5; D ambiguous. Germline V gives CDR1 SNHLY, CDR2 FYNNEI. This CDR3 spans 13 amino acids. Between the trimmed V and J ends, which lost 3 bases and 7 bases, there was a span of 10 bases. CDR3 DNA sequence: TGTGCCAGCAGTGAGGGGAACGGGCAGCCCCAGCATTTT. Its protein product is CASSEGNGQPQHF.

This chain joins TRBV10-3 and TRBJ1-1; D is undetermined. V lost 6 bases and J lost 1, with 15 bases in between. Germline CDR1 reads ENHRY; CDR2 reads SYGVKD. The CDR3 runs to 15 residues. CDR3 coding DNA: TGTGCCATCAGCCGGGAGGGATCGAGGAACACTGAAGCTTTCTTT. It encodes CAISREGSRNTEAFF.

This clonotype has a handful of counts. The rearrangement links TRBV12-3 or TRBV12-4 to TRBJ2-3, with 13 bases that match TRBD2. The length of the CDR3 is 14 residues. V shed 5 bases and J 7 bases; nucleotides not matched to a gene: 3. For the CDR3, the DNA is TGTGCCAGCAGTCGACTAGCGGGGGGTAATACGCAGTATTTT. It is translated as CASSRLAGGNTQYF.

The gene calls are TRBV6-5 and TRBJ1-5; weak D call: TRBD1 (6 bases). In germline, CDR1 is MNHEY, CDR2 SVGAGI. The CDR3 runs 15 residues. The V gene lost 1 base and the J gene lost 6 bases, with 13 bases spanning the gap. The CDR3 bases are TGTGCCAGCAGTTACTACAGGGATAGGGGTCAGCCCCAGCATTTT. Translation: CASSYYRDRGQPQHF.

A few counts support this clonotype. The gene calls are TRBV7-2 and TRBJ1-2; 10 nucleotides match TRBD1. V was pared by 1 base and J by 7 bases, with 6 bases of the junction left unmatched. Germline V gives CDR1 SGHTA, CDR2 FQGNSA. The CDR3 runs 15 residues. The CDR3 loop reads CASSLVTGGVSGYTF. CDR3 DNA: TGTGCCAGCAGCTTAGTGACAGGGGGCGTATCTGGCTACACCTTC.

This clonotype has more than one count but fewer than ten. This chain uses TRBV10-3 with TRBJ2-2; D is possibly TRBD1 or TRBD2 (5 bases each). V gave up 4 bases and J gave up 3 bases, with 12 bases separating them. Germline V CDR1 and CDR2: ENHRY, SYGVKD. This CDR3 is built from 15 residues. This chain's CDR3 is CAISAGTTYTGELFF. CDR3 coding DNA: TGTGCCATCAGTGCCGGGACGACTTACACCGGGGAGCTGTTTTTT.

This chain uses TRBV5-8 with TRBJ1-2; the match to TRBD1 covers 8 bases. The V segment lost 4 bases and the J segment 7 bases; nucleotides outside the gene matches: 12. CDR3 size: 15 residues. Germline V gene lookup returns CDR1 SGHTS and CDR2 YDEGEE. The CDR3 coding sequence is TGTGCCAGCAGCCTGAGGGACAGGCCAATATCTGGCTACACCTTC. Encoded protein: CASSLRDRPISGYTF.

This clonotype was recorded a few times. The V call is TRBV2, the J call TRBJ1-2, with 8 bases that match TRBD1. With V trimmed by 10 bases and J by 10 bases, 14 bases remained unmatched. Germline CDR1 is SNHLY and CDR2 is FYNNEI. The CDR3 extends over 13 amino acids. The CDR3 DNA sequence: TGTGCCACCCATCAGGGGGCCAATCTCCCCTACACCTTC. Amino acids: CATHQGANLPYTF.

This clonotype was seen a handful of times. This chain connects TRBV6-4 to TRBJ2-3, with D perhaps matching TRBD1 or TRBD2 (5 bases each). The germline V gene encodes CDR1 MRHNA and CDR2 SNTAGT. There are 16 residues in the CDR3. Trimming stripped 4 bases from V and 0 bases from J, with 14 bases between. The CDR3 is CASSGHRDLSTDTQYF. The DNA of the CDR3 is TGTGCCAGCAGTGGCCACCGGGACCTAAGCACAGATACGCAGTATTTT.

This rearrangement joins TRBV27 to TRBJ2-5, with D tentatively TRBD2 (6 bases). Germline CDR1 reads MNHEY; CDR2 reads SMNVEV (reference sequence). The CDR3 loop spans 15 amino acids. With 4 bases removed from V and 7 bases from J, the gap between germline ends came to 19 bases. CDR3 sequence reads: CASSSFTSSTGTQYF. The CDR3, as DNA: TGTGCCAGCAGTTCATTTACTAGCTCTACGGGGACCCAGTACTTC.

This chain links TRBV5-4 with TRBJ1-2, with a weak D call TRBD1 (5 bases). V was pared by 4 bases and J by 4 bases, with 17 bases between. The CDR3 has 15 amino acids. Looked up from germline, CDR1 is SGHNT and CDR2 is YYREEE (reference sequence). The CDR3 spells CASSTPRDSLYGYTF. The DNA of the CDR3 is TGTGCCAGCAGCACGCCGCGGGACTCTCTCTATGGCTACACCTTC.

Only a few counts were recorded for this clonotype. The rearrangement joins TRBV9 to TRBJ2-5, with 8 positions matching TRBD1. Losses at the gene ends were 4 bases for V and 5 bases for J; bases not matched to a gene: 7. This CDR3 contains 14 residues. Germline CDR1 reads SGDLS; CDR2 reads YYNGEE. The CDR3 loop reads CASSRGQAEETQYF. In DNA form, the CDR3 reads TGTGCCAGCAGCCGGGGACAGGCGGAGGAGACCCAGTACTTC.

This rearrangement joins TRBV25-1 to TRBJ1-4, with D unresolved. Germline V gene sequence: CDR1 MGHDK, CDR2 SYGVNS. Trimming removed 7 bases from V and 3 bases from J, with 9 bases in between. There are 13 residues in the CDR3. The CDR3 here is CASTGQANEKLFF. CDR3 bases: TGTGCCAGCACCGGGCAGGCTAATGAAAAACTGTTTTTT.

This clonotype has a handful of counts. This rearrangement joins TRBV6-1 to TRBJ1-5; TRBD1 matches 9 bases. V was pared by 11 bases and J by 2 bases, with 7 bases of the junction left unmatched. The CDR3 spans 14 residues. Germline CDR1 MNHNS, CDR2 SASEGT. Here the CDR3 reads CAAGWTGGNQPQHF. The CDR3 DNA is TGTGCCGCCGGGTGGACAGGGGGCAATCAGCCCCAGCATTTT.

The chain is built from TRBV27 and TRBJ1-3; D is possibly TRBD1 (5 bases). Germline V lookup: CDR1 MNHEY, CDR2 SMNVEV (reference sequence). V lost 5 bases, J lost 0 bases, and 17 bases lay in between. The CDR3 is 17 residues long. The CDR3 DNA follows: TGTGCCAGCAGTCCCGACAGAGGACCTGACTCTGGAAACACCATATATTTT. Its protein is CASSPDRGPDSGNTIYF.

This chain links TRBV7-9 with TRBJ1-3, with D unresolved. The CDR3 totals 12 residues. Trimming left V 8 bases short and J 0 bases short, with 5 bases between. CDR1 and CDR2 (germline): SEHNR, FQNEAQ (reference sequence). CDR3 protein: CASEVSGNTIYF. CDR3 DNA: TGTGCCAGCGAGGTCTCTGGAAACACCATATATTTT. Looking up the rest from reference TRBV7-9 and TRBJ1-3 gives the full variable domain: DTGVSQNPRHKITKRGQNVTFRCDPISEHNRLYWYRQTLGQGPEFLTYFQNEAQLEKSRLLSDRFSAERPKGSFSTLEIQRTEQGDSAMYLCASEVSGNTIYFGEGSWLTVV.

This clonotype was seen many times. The rearrangement uses TRBV24-1 and TRBJ2-5; D unclear. Germline V lookup: CDR1 KGHDR, CDR2 SFDVKD. Between the trimmed V and J ends, which lost 5 bases and 4 bases, there was a span of 16 bases. The CDR3 spans 15 residues. DNA for the CDR3: TGTGCCACCAGTGGCTTGACATATGTCCGAGAGACCCAGTACTTC. Residues: CATSGLTYVRETQYF.

In its sample, this clonotype was seen a few times. The chain has TRBV30 and TRBJ1-4; maybe TRBD1 (5 bases). Germline CDR1 is GTSNPN and CDR2 is SVGIG (reference sequence). This CDR3 comprises 13 residues. V shed 5 bases and J shed 0 bases, with 7 bases lying between them. The CDR3 reads CAWAGATNEKLFF. The CDR3 nucleotides are TGTGCCTGGGCGGGGGCAACTAATGAAAAACTGTTTTTT. Complete variable domain (other parts from reference TRBV30 and TRBJ1-4): SQTIHQWPATLVQPVGSPLSLECTVEGTSNPNLYWYRQAAGRGLQLLFYSVGIGQISSEVPQNLSASRPQDRQFILSSKKLLLSDSGFYLCAWAGATNEKLFFGSGTQLSVL.

There are a few counts of this clonotype. The chain recombines TRBV10-3 with TRBJ1-2; 10 bases map to TRBD1. CDR1 and CDR2 from the germline V gene are ENHRY and SYGVKD. This CDR3 comprises 15 residues. Trimming took 10 bases from V and 3 from J; bases not matched to a gene: 11. CDR3 amino acids: CASENRDRGYYGYTF. The CDR3 DNA is TGTGCCAGTGAGAACCGGGACAGGGGATACTATGGCTACACCTTC.

The chain carries TRBV7-7 and TRBJ1-1, with D perhaps matching TRBD1 (6 bases). CDR1 is SSHAT, CDR2 FNYEAQ, per germline (reference sequence). The CDR3 loop spans 13 amino acids. Between the trimmed V and J ends, which lost 5 bases and 5 bases, there was a span of 12 bases. This chain's CDR3 is CASSTNRETEAFF. CDR3 in DNA: TGTGCCAGCAGCACGAACAGGGAAACTGAAGCTTTCTTT.

The V call is TRBV10-3, the J call TRBJ2-7; D is perhaps TRBD1 (5 bases). Trimming cost V 10 bases and J 7 bases, with 23 bases left between them. The CDR3 loop spans 14 amino acids. Germline CDR1 ENHRY, CDR2 SYGVKD. The CDR3, as DNA: TGTGCCAGGTTAGGGCAAGTTTCAGGGTGGGAGCAGTACTTC. Translated, it gives CARLGQVSGWEQYF.

The chain's CDR3 is CASSRPTSGQETQYF. For the CDR3, the DNA is TGTGCCAGCAGTCGCCCGACTAGCGGCCAAGAGACCCAGTACTTC. The rearrangement joins TRBV12-3 or TRBV12-4 to TRBJ2-5, with 9 bases aligning to TRBD2. V lost 5 bases, J lost 1 base, and 5 bases stayed unmatched. The CDR3 extends over 15 amino acids.

This chain joins TRBV7-2 and TRBJ2-1; 9 nucleotides line up with TRBD1. CDR1 is SGHTA, CDR2 FQGNSA, per germline. With 5 bases clipped from V and 8 bases from J, the junction kept 7 bases outside the gene matches. The CDR3 extends over 14 amino acids. The CDR3 DNA is TGTGCCAGCAGCCGGACAGGGGCGTACGATGAGCAGTTCTTC. This sequence encodes CASSRTGAYDEQFF.

The chain's CDR3 is CSANGATYNSPLHF. The CDR3 bases are TGCAGTGCTAATGGGGCGACCTATAATTCACCCCTCCACTTT. The chain is built from TRBV20-1 and TRBJ1-6, with a weak D call TRBD1 (5 bases). Germline V CDR1 and CDR2: DFQATT, SNEGSKA (reference sequence). The V gene lost 4 bases and the J gene lost 2 bases, with 9 bases spanning the gap. This CDR3 contains 14 residues.

This clonotype was observed at least ten times. V gene TRBV24-1 combines with J gene TRBJ2-3, with 8 bases lining up with TRBD1. Trimming cost V 4 bases and J 0 bases; bases outside gene matches: 2. CDR1 is KGHDR and CDR2 is SFDVKD in the germline V gene. This CDR3 spans 15 amino acids. CDR3 residues: CATSDRTGSTDTQYF. The DNA of the CDR3 is TGTGCCACCAGTGACAGGACAGGGAGCACAGATACGCAGTATTTT.

This clonotype has ten or more counts. The chain has TRBV5-1 and TRBJ2-7; 8 positions match TRBD1. Germline trimming cut 1 base from V and 4 bases from J; bases unmatched to any gene: 7. The CDR3 is 15 residues long. The germline V gene has CDR1 SGHRS and CDR2 YFSETQ. This chain's CDR3 is CASSLRGRGQYEQYF. CDR3 sequence (DNA): TGCGCCAGCAGCTTGAGAGGCAGGGGGCAGTACGAGCAGTACTTC.